One and the same sample provided the 13 T cell receptor beta chains below, sequenced in a study of early T cells in non-severe SARS-CoV-2 infection. A single record per CDR3 protein comes from TCRdb applying MiXCR to the 5' RACE reads. The data hold some 76,000 distinct CDR3 sequences, with 15% to 17% observed a single time. The sample was whole blood. These receptors came from an adult who was a healthcare worker with PCR-confirmed SARS-CoV-2 infection or an uninfected control (not recorded which).

Only a few counts were recorded for this clonotype. The rearrangement links TRBV20-1 to TRBJ2-3; no reliable D call. The CDR3 consists of 15 residues. CDR1 and CDR2 from the germline V gene are DFQATT and SNEGSKA (reference sequence). Trimming shortened V by 0 bases and J by 2 bases, and 12 bases separated the two germline ends. The CDR3 here is CSARDPIGFTDTQYF. In DNA form, the CDR3 reads TGCAGTGCTAGAGATCCTATAGGGTTCACAGATACGCAGTATTTT.

The chain combines TRBV14 with TRBJ2-3; 9 bases map to TRBD2. V trimming: 6 bases; J trimming: 9 bases; junction bases outside the gene matches: 7. Germline CDR1 reads SGHDN; CDR2 reads FVKESK. The CDR3 has 13 amino acids. CDR3 loop: CASSLSGRTTQYF. As DNA, the CDR3 is TGTGCCAGCAGTCTTAGCGGGAGAACAACGCAGTATTTT.

V usage is TRBV9 and J usage is TRBJ1-5; tentative D call: TRBD1 (6 bases). The CDR3 length is 14 residues. Germline-derived CDR1 and CDR2 are SGDLS and YYNGEE. Trimming shortened V by 4 bases and J by 2 bases, and 10 bases separated the two germline ends. The CDR3 region has the DNA TGTGCCAGCAGCACGGACAGTCGCAATCAGCCCCAGCATTTT. Amino acids: CASSTDSRNQPQHF. Full variable domain (remainder filled in from reference TRBV9 and TRBJ1-5): DSGVTQTPKHLITATGQRVTLRCSPRSGDLSVYWYQQSLDQGLQFLIQYYNGEERAKGNILERFSAQQFPDLHSELNLSSLELGDSALYFCASSTDSRNQPQHFGDGTRLSIL.

This clonotype was detected only a few times. The chain employs TRBV5-1 and TRBJ2-2, with D uncertain. Trimming took off 4 bases at V and 0 bases at J, with 16 bases between the two ends. The CDR3 length is 17 residues. The germline V gene has CDR1 SGHRS and CDR2 YFSETQ. The CDR3 DNA is TGCGCCAGCAGCACGGCCTTCAGAGCCGCGAACACCGGGGAGCTGTTTTTT. Its translation: CASSTAFRAANTGELFF.

This clonotype turned up a few times. The rearrangement joins TRBV11-2 to TRBJ1-4; D possibly corresponds to TRBD1 (5 bases). V was pared by 5 bases and J by 8 bases, with 18 bases between. Germline CDR1 reads SGHAT; CDR2 reads FQNNGV. This CDR3 spans 15 amino acids. Here the CDR3 reads CASSPPPGRGEKLFF. The CDR3 region has the DNA TGTGCCAGCAGCCCCCCCCCGGGGCGAGGGGAAAAACTGTTTTTT.

The rearrangement links TRBV7-9 to TRBJ2-2; tentatively, D is TRBD1 (6 bases). Per the germline V gene, CDR1 is SEHNR and CDR2 is FQNEAQ (reference sequence). This CDR3 has 16 amino acids. V was shortened by 3 bases and J by 0 bases, with 11 bases between the two germline ends. The CDR3 DNA sequence: TGTGCCAGCAGCTTCCCGACAGGAGCGAACACCGGGGAGCTGTTTTTT. Translated: CASSFPTGANTGELFF. The full variable domain, completed using reference TRBV7-9 and TRBJ2-2, is DTGVSQNPRHKITKRGQNVTFRCDPISEHNRLYWYRQTLGQGPEFLTYFQNEAQLEKSRLLSDRFSAERPKGSFSTLEIQRTEQGDSAMYLCASSFPTGANTGELFFGEGSRLTVL.

V and J are TRBV9 and TRBJ2-2, with 10 bases identical to TRBD1. Per germline, CDR1 SGDLS and CDR2 YYNGEE. The CDR3 sequence is 15 residues long. Trimming at V came to 2 bases and at J to 5 bases, leaving 3 bases not matched to a gene. In DNA, the CDR3 is TGTGCCAGCAGCGTGACAGGGGGCGCAACCGGGGAGCTGTTTTTT. It is translated as CASSVTGGATGELFF.

The chain has TRBV6-5 and TRBJ2-1; maybe TRBD2 (5 bases). The CDR3 runs 14 residues. Germline V CDR1 and CDR2: MNHEY, SVGAGI. V shed 5 bases and J shed 2 bases, with 10 bases lying between them. The CDR3 DNA reads as TGTGCCAGCAGTCCCCGGGGTCCCTACAATGAGCAGTTCTTC. Translation gives CASSPRGPYNEQFF.

This clonotype was detected only a few times. The chain joins TRBV12-3 or TRBV12-4 to TRBJ1-4; no reliable D call. The CDR3 length is 14 residues. V lost 7 bases to trimming and J lost 1 base, with 10 bases between them. In DNA form, the CDR3 reads TGTGCCAGCACCCCGACGGTAACTAATGAAAAACTGTTTTTT. This gives the protein CASTPTVTNEKLFF.

The chain couples TRBV5-1 to TRBJ1-1, with D possibly matching TRBD1 (5 bases). Between the trimmed V and J ends, which lost 0 bases and 4 bases, there was a span of 10 bases. The CDR3 spans 14 residues. CDR1 and CDR2 from the germline V gene are SGHRS and YFSETQ. The CDR3 DNA reads as TGCGCCAGCAGCTTGGTCACAGGTTCCACTGAAGCTTTCTTT. Translating gives CASSLVTGSTEAFF.

The V and J genes are TRBV3-1 and TRBJ1-2, with 9 nucleotides matching TRBD1. Germline V gene data show CDR1 as LGHDT and CDR2 as YNNKEL (reference sequence). The length of the CDR3 is 15 residues. J was trimmed by 7 bases and V by 2 bases; bases with no gene match: 8. The CDR3 sequence is CASSQYRDRAIGYTF. CDR3 in DNA: TGTGCCAGCAGCCAATACCGGGACAGGGCGATTGGCTACACCTTC.

The chain carries TRBV5-4 and TRBJ2-5; TRBD2 is a possible D gene (5 bases). Trimming removed 0 bases at V and 2 bases at J, with 8 bases between. Germline assignment: CDR1 SGHNT and CDR2 YYREEE (reference sequence). This CDR3 spans 14 amino acids. The CDR3 here is CASSLVGVQETQYF. The CDR3 DNA reads TGTGCCAGCAGCTTGGTGGGAGTACAAGAGACCCAGTACTTC.

This clonotype was picked up a small number of times. The junction departs from the called germline gene at one end, perhaps through a read error. This chain joins TRBV12-3 or TRBV12-4 and TRBJ1-1; 8 nucleotides agree with TRBD1. The CDR3 is 14 residues long. The CDR3 DNA reads as TGTGCCAGCAGATATGGGACAGGCGGCACTGAAGTTTTCTTT. Its protein product is CASRYGTGGTEVFF.